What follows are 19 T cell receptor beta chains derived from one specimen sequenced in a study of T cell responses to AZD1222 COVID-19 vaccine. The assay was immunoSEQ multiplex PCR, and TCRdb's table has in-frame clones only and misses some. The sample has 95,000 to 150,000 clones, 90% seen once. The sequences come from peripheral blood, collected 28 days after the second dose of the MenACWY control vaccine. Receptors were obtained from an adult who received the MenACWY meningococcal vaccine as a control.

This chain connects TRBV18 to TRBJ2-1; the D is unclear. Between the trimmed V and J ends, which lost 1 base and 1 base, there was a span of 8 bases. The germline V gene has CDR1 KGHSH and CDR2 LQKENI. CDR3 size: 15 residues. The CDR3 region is CASSPQGPSYNEQFF. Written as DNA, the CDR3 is TGTGCCAGCTCACCACAGGGTCCTTCCTACAATGAGCAGTTCTTC.

The chain's CDR3 is CASSTTGGHYNEQFF. The CDR3 DNA is TGTGCCAGCAGTACCACGGGAGGGCATTACAATGAGCAGTTCTTC. The rearrangement joins TRBV6-5 to TRBJ2-1; TRBD2 agrees at 8 bases. The trim removed 5 bases at V and 4 bases at J, leaving 7 bases unmatched. This CDR3 region has 15 residues. Germline V gene data show CDR1 as MNHEY and CDR2 as SVGAGI.

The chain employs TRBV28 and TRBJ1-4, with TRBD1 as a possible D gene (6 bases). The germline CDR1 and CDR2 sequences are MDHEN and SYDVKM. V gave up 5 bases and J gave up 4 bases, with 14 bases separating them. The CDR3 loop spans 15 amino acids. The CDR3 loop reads CASSPSGRGNEKLFF. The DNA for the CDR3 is TGTGCCAGCAGTCCGTCGGGCAGGGGTAATGAAAAACTGTTTTTT.

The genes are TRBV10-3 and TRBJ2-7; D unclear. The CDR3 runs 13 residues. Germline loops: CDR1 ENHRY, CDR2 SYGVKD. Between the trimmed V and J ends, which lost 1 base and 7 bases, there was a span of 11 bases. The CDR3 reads CAISEWPSDEQYV. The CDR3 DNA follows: TGTGCCATCAGTGAGTGGCCTAGTGATGAGCAGTACGTC.

The CDR3 DNA reads TGCGCCAGCAGCCAAGAAATTCCCGTTATGAGAACCGGGGAGCTGTTTTTT. Amino acids: CASSQEIPVMRTGELFF. The genes are TRBV4-1 and TRBJ2-2, with D hard to call. CDR1 and CDR2 from the germline V gene are MGHRA and YSYEKL. The CDR3 is 17 amino acids. Trimming took 0 bases from V and 5 from J, leaving 16 bases between them.

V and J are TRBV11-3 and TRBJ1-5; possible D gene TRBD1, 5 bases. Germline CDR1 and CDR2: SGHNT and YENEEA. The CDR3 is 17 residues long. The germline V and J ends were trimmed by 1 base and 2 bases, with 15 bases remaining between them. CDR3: CASSLARQPGGNQPQHF. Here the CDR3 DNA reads TGTGCCAGCAGCTTAGCCCGACAGCCTGGGGGCAATCAGCCCCAGCATTTT.

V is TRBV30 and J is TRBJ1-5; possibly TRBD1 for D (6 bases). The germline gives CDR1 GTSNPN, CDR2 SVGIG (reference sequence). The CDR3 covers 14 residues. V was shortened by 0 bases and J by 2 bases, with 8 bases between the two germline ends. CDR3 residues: CAWSVGGGNQPQHF. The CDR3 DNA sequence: TGTGCCTGGAGTGTAGGGGGAGGCAATCAGCCCCAGCATTTT.

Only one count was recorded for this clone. For the CDR3, the DNA is TGTGCCAGCTCACCCGCGGAGGGGATCTCTGGAAACACCATATATTTT. It yields the protein CASSPAEGISGNTIYF. This chain joins TRBV18 and TRBJ1-3; a weak D match, TRBD1 (5 bases). The germline V gene has CDR1 KGHSH and CDR2 LQKENI. The V end was cut by 3 bases, the J end by 0 bases, with 12 bases between. This CDR3 region has 16 residues.

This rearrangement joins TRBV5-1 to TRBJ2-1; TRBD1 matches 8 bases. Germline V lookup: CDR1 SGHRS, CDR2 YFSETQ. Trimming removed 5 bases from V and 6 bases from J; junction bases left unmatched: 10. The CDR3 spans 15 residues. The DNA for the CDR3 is TGCGCCAGCAGGGCAACGGACAGGGTTCCCAATGAGCAGTTCTTC. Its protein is CASRATDRVPNEQFF.

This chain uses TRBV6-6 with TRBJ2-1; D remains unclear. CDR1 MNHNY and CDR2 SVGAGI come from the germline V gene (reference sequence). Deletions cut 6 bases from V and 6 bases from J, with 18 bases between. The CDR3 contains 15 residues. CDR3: CASRPPTPESNEQFF. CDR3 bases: TGTGCCAGCAGACCTCCCACCCCGGAAAGCAATGAGCAGTTCTTC.

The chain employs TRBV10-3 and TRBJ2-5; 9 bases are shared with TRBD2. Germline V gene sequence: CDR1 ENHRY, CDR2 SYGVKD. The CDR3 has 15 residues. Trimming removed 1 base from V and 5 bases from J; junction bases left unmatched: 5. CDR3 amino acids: CAISELAGGPETQYF. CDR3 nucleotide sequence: TGTGCCATCAGTGAGTTGGCGGGGGGGCCGGAGACCCAGTACTTC.

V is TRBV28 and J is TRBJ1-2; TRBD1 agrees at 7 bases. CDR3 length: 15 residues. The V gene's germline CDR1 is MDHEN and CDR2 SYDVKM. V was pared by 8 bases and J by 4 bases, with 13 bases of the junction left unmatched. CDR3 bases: TGTGCCAGCGCAACCGAGGACAGGCTAATCTATGGCTACACCTTC. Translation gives CASATEDRLIYGYTF.

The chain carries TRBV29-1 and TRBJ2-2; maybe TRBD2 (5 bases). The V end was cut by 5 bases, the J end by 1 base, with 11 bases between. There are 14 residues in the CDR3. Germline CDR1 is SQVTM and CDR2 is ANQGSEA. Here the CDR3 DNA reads TGCAGCGTTAACGGGGATCTGAACACCGGGGAGCTGTTTTTT. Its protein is CSVNGDLNTGELFF.

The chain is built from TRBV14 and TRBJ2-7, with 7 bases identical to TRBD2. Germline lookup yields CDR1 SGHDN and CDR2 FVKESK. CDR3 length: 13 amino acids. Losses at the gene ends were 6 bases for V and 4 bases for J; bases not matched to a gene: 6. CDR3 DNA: TGTGCCAGCAGTTCAGTGCGGGAGTACGAGCAGTACTTC. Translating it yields CASSSVREYEQYF. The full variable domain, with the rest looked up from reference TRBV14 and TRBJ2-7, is EAGVTQFPSHSVIEKGQTVTLRCDPISGHDNLYWYRRVMGKEIKFLLHFVKESKQDESGMPNNRFLAERTGGTYSTLKVQPAELEDSGVYFCASSSVREYEQYFGPGTRLTVT.

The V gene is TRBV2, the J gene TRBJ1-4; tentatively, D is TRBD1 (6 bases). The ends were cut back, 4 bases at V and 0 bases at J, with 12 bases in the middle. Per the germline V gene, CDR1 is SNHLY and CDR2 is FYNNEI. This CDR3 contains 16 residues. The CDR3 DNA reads TGTGCCAGCAGTGGCCGGACAGACGCAACTAATGAAAAACTGTTTTTT. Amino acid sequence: CASSGRTDATNEKLFF.

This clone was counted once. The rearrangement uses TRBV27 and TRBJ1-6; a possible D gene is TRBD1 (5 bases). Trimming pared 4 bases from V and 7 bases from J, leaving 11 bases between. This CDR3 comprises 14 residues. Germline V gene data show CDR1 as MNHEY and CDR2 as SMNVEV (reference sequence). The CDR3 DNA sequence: TGTGCCAGCAGTTATCAGGGTAACAATTCACCCCTCCACTTT. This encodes CASSYQGNNSPLHF.

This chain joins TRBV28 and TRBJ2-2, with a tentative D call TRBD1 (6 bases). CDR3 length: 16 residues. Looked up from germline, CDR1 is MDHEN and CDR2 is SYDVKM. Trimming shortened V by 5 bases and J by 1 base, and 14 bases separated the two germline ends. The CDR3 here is CASSLNGQMNTGELFF. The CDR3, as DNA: TGTGCCAGCAGTCTCAACGGACAGATGAACACCGGGGAGCTGTTTTTT.

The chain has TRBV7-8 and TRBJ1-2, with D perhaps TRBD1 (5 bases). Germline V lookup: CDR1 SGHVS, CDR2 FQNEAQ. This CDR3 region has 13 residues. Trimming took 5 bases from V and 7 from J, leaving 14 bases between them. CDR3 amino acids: CASSTGTVRGYTF. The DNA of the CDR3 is TGTGCCAGCAGCACCGGGACGGTTCGTGGCTACACCTTC.

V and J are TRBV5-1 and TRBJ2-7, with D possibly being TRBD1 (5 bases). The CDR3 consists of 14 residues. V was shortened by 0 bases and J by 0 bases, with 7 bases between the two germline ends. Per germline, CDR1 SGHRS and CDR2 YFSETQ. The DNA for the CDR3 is TGCGCCAGCAGCTTGGTAGACAGCTCCTACGAGCAGTACTTC. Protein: CASSLVDSSYEQYF.